What follows are 21 T cell receptor beta chains derived from one specimen sequenced in a study of blood T cell repertoires in COVID-19. Data came from immunoSEQ multiplex PCR; TCRdb stores just in-frame clones and leaves some out. The data hold about 160,000 clones, with more than 80% observed a single time. The sample was peripheral blood. Receptor source: a man between 60 and 70 years old with acute or convalescent COVID-19.

This clone has only a few counts. The chain carries TRBV11-3 and TRBJ2-1, with 8 bases that match TRBD1. CDR3 length equals 14 residues. The junction had 5 bases not matched to a gene; V was cut back by 1 base and J by 9 bases. Germline lookup yields CDR1 SGHNT and CDR2 YENEEA. In DNA form, the CDR3 reads TGTGCCAGCAGCTTAGGACAGGGGTACGGTGAGCAGTTCTTC. This translates into CASSLGQGYGEQFF.

The V call is TRBV12-3 or TRBV12-4, the J call TRBJ2-1; D is perhaps TRBD2 (6 bases). The CDR3 extends over 11 amino acids. V was shortened by 5 bases and J by 14 bases, with 13 bases between the two germline ends. The CDR3: CASSDSRGKFF. In nucleotides, the CDR3 is TGTGCCAGCAGTGACAGTCGCGGGAAGTTCTTC.

The table lists this clone with a few counts. The genes are TRBV5-6 and TRBJ1-3, with 8 bases matching TRBD1. Per the germline V gene, CDR1 is SGHDT and CDR2 is YYEEEE. This CDR3 region has 14 residues. V lost 3 bases, J lost 9 bases, and 8 bases stayed unmatched. The CDR3 sequence: CASSSSTQGATIYF. The CDR3 nucleotides read TGTGCCAGCAGCTCCTCCACCCAGGGGGCCACCATATATTTT.

V usage is TRBV11-2 and J usage is TRBJ2-3, with 8 positions matching TRBD1. Germline V CDR1 and CDR2: SGHAT, FQNNGV. The J segment lost 3 bases and the V segment lost 5 bases, leaving 7 bases of the junction unmatched. CDR3 length equals 15 residues. The CDR3 DNA reads as TGTGCCAGCAGCCGAGCCAGGGGGCGGACAGATACGCAGTATTTT. Protein product: CASSRARGRTDTQYF.

This chain joins TRBV11-2 and TRBJ1-6; no firm D call. CDR3 length: 15 amino acids. Trimming shortened V by 5 bases and J by 3 bases, and 11 bases separated the two germline ends. Germline lookup yields CDR1 SGHAT and CDR2 FQNNGV. Here the CDR3 DNA reads TGTGCCAGCAGCCCCAGGCGTAACTATAATTCACCCCTCCACTTT. This sequence encodes CASSPRRNYNSPLHF.

This chain connects TRBV20-1 to TRBJ2-7; the match to TRBD1 covers 10 bases. Germline CDR1 reads DFQATT; CDR2 reads SNEGSKA (reference sequence). The CDR3 is made up of 13 amino acids. V shed 3 bases, J shed 6 bases, and the junction held 5 bases outside the gene matches. CDR3 nucleotide sequence: TGCAGTGCTAGTAAGGGACAGGGGTCCGAGCAGTACTTC. Residues: CSASKGQGSEQYF.

The J gene is TRBJ1-3, the V gene TRBV12-3 or TRBV12-4; D gene unclear. The CDR3 is 12 amino acids. Between the trimmed V and J ends, which lost 3 bases and 3 bases, there was a span of 3 bases. This CDR3 is CASSFGGNTIYF. The CDR3 DNA reads TGTGCCAGCAGTTTCGGTGGAAACACCATATATTTT.

V and J are TRBV6-2 or TRBV6-3 and TRBJ2-5; maybe TRBD1 (6 bases). This CDR3 contains 15 residues. The V and J ends lost 5 bases and 1 base respectively, with 14 bases between them. Germline V gives CDR1 MNHEY, CDR2 SVGEGT. The CDR3, as DNA: TGTGCCAGCAGTAACAAACAGGGCACCCAAGAGACCCAGTACTTC. Residues: CASSNKQGTQETQYF.

V gene TRBV4-2 combines with J gene TRBJ2-3; a weak D match, TRBD1 (5 bases). CDR1 is LGHNA and CDR2 is YNFKEQ in the germline V gene. V was cut by 1 base and J by 4 bases, with 15 bases left in between. The CDR3 is 16 amino acids. The CDR3 sequence is CASSQGGPEWPDTQYF. For the CDR3, the DNA is TGTGCCAGCAGCCAAGGGGGCCCCGAGTGGCCAGATACGCAGTATTTT.

The CDR3: CASSDVRDRGSGNTIYF. In nucleotides, the CDR3 is TGTGCCAGCAGCGACGTCCGGGACAGGGGCTCTGGAAACACCATATATTTT. J is TRBJ1-3 and V is TRBV5-5; 10 nucleotides line up with TRBD1. This CDR3 spans 17 amino acids. Trimming cost V 4 bases and J 0 bases; bases outside gene matches: 7. CDR1 and CDR2 from the germline V gene are SGHKS and YYEKEE (reference sequence). Using reference TRBV5-5 and TRBJ1-3 for the parts outside the CDR3, the full variable domain is DAGVTQSPTHLIKTRGQQVTLRCSPISGHKSVSWYQQVLGQGPQFIFQYYEKEERGRGNFPDRFSARQFPNYSSELNVNALLLGDSALYLCASSDVRDRGSGNTIYFGEGSWLTVV.

V is TRBV7-8 and J is TRBJ2-7, with D tentatively TRBD1 (7 bases). Trimming removed 3 bases from V and 6 bases from J, with 15 bases in between. Germline CDR1 and CDR2: SGHVS and FQNEAQ. The CDR3 sequence is 14 residues long. CDR3 in amino acids: CASSFKRQGGEQYF. The CDR3 DNA sequence: TGTGCCAGCAGCTTCAAGAGACAGGGAGGCGAGCAGTACTTC. The full variable domain, with the rest looked up from reference TRBV7-8 and TRBJ2-7, is GAGVSQSPRYKVAKRGQDVALRCDPISGHVSLFWYQQALGQGPEFLTYFQNEAQLDKSGLPSDRFFAERPEGSVSTLKIQRTQQEDSAVYLCASSFKRQGGEQYFGPGTRLTVT.

This chain links TRBV5-1 with TRBJ2-3; D possibly corresponds to TRBD2 (5 bases). This CDR3 comprises 15 residues. V gave up 0 bases and J gave up 0 bases, with 8 bases separating them. Looked up from germline, CDR1 is SGHRS and CDR2 is YFSETQ. The CDR3 loop is CASSLGSGSTDTQYF. The CDR3 DNA sequence: TGCGCCAGCAGCTTGGGGAGCGGTAGCACAGATACGCAGTATTTT.

As to this clone: The identical CDR3 is also encoded by other nucleotide sequences in the sample. The chain has TRBV5-1 and TRBJ2-3, with 7 bases matching TRBD2. With V trimmed by 0 bases and J by 4 bases, 2 bases remained unmatched. The germline V gene encodes CDR1 SGHRS and CDR2 YFSETQ. There are 14 residues in the CDR3. CDR3 in DNA: TGCGCCAGCAGCTTGGTGGGAGGGCCAGATACGCAGTATTTT. It translates to CASSLVGGPDTQYF.

The gene calls are TRBV7-2 and TRBJ1-2, with D perhaps TRBD1 (5 bases). Per the germline V gene, CDR1 is SGHTA and CDR2 is FQGNSA. Trimming removed 1 base from V and 8 bases from J, with 20 bases in between. The CDR3 extends over 16 amino acids. In DNA, the CDR3 is TGTGCCAGCAGCTTAGGGGGGACTGAAGCTAAGTCGGGCTACACCTTC. Encoded protein: CASSLGGTEAKSGYTF.

V gene TRBV6-5 combines with J gene TRBJ1-5, with a tentative D call TRBD1 (5 bases). Trimming shortened V by 3 bases and J by 0 bases, and 9 bases separated the two germline ends. Germline V gene sequence: CDR1 MNHEY, CDR2 SVGAGI. The CDR3 runs to 15 residues. The CDR3 nucleotides are TGTGCCAGCAGTTATTCAGGGATTAGCAATCAGCCCCAGCATTTT. Amino acids: CASSYSGISNQPQHF.

The chain carries TRBV5-1 and TRBJ1-2; D unresolved. The CDR3 has 14 amino acids. Germline values: CDR1 SGHRS, CDR2 YFSETQ. Trimming cost V 0 bases and J 2 bases, with 8 bases left between them. CDR3 in amino acids: CASSLDDGNYGYTF. CDR3 sequence (DNA): TGCGCCAGCAGCTTGGATGACGGGAACTATGGCTACACCTTC.

The chain employs TRBV3-1 (or the pseudogene TRBV3-2) and TRBJ1-2, with 9 positions matching TRBD1. Germline CDR1 and CDR2: LGHDT and YNNKEL (reference sequence). The CDR3 spans 15 residues. After removal of 3 bases from V and 4 bases from J, the junction contained 6 bases not matched to a gene. CDR3 DNA: TGTGCCAGCAGCCACCGGGACAGGGTGTTCTATGGCTACACCTTC. Its translation is CASSHRDRVFYGYTF.

This chain links TRBV7-9 with TRBJ1-2; 7 bases agree with TRBD1. The CDR3 consists of 16 residues. Germline CDR1 and CDR2: SEHNR and FQNEAQ (reference sequence). The ends lost 1 base at V and 6 bases at J; junction bases unmatched: 11. This CDR3 is CASSLGRDSRRDGYTF. CDR3 nucleotides: TGTGCCAGCAGCTTAGGGAGGGACAGCCGCCGGGATGGCTACACCTTC.

The chain links TRBV12-2 to TRBJ1-4. TRBV12-2 is a pseudogene. The CDR3 length is 19 residues. The CDR3: CASRFFPASGSQRNEKLFF. The CDR3 DNA reads TGTGCAAGTCGCTTCTTTCCCGCAAGCGGGTCCCAACGTAATGAAAAACTGTTTTTT.

The chain joins TRBV30 to TRBJ2-2; D unclear. From germline, CDR1 is GTSNPN and CDR2 SVGIG (reference sequence). V was pared by 3 bases and J by 7 bases, with 9 bases between. The CDR3 contains 12 residues. The CDR3 loop reads CAWSSSVGELFF. The DNA of the CDR3 is TGTGCCTGGAGCTCCTCGGTCGGGGAGCTGTTTTTT.

This rearrangement joins TRBV18 to TRBJ2-2, with D perhaps matching TRBD2 (6 bases). In germline, CDR1 is KGHSH, CDR2 LQKENI. The CDR3 consists of 16 residues. V was pared by 3 bases and J by 2 bases, with 13 bases between. The CDR3 DNA reads TGTGCCAGCTCACCCGGGACTGGAAAAAACACCGGGGAGCTGTTTTTT. It yields the protein CASSPGTGKNTGELFF.